The clone carrying this TCR beta chain was observed many times. Its antigen is undetermined. Unique molecular identifier tags were affixed to discrete cDNA molecules. TCRdb reprocessed the 5' RACE reads with MiXCR, giving one entry per CDR3 protein. Among tens of thousands of distinct CDR3 sequences listed, over 3.5% were seen once. The germline V gene encodes CDR1 PRHDT and CDR2 FYEKMQ (reference sequence). Trimming removed 1 base from V and 6 bases from J; junction bases left unmatched: 6. The CDR3 runs to 16 residues. The entry originates in a study of early T cells in non-severe SARS-CoV-2 infection. Turning to the study itself: Sequencing of bulk RNA from unsorted whole blood was done, without chain pairing. Study observations and caveats: CD4 and private specificities were missed by VDJdb matching, which favored anti-spike CD8 responses.

The J gene is TRBJ2-1, the V gene TRBV13, with 10 bases identical to TRBD2. The TCR sequence derives from an adult who was a healthcare worker with PCR-confirmed SARS-CoV-2 infection or an uninfected control (not recorded which). The sample comprised whole blood. The CDR3: CASSLVSLAGANEQFF. For the CDR3, the DNA is TGTGCCAGCAGCTTAGTCTCTCTAGCGGGGGCCAATGAGCAGTTCTTC.